This T cell receptor (beta chain) was sequenced for a study of cytomegalovirus exposure and HLA in healthy donors. Study-wide findings and caveats: Relative to the approximately 700-donor mean, N-insertions were reportedly fewer in an Asian-associated ancestry cluster in a later analysis.

On this clone itself: Its specificity is not known.

Germline V gene data show CDR1 as MNHEY and CDR2 as SVGAGI. The V end lost 6 bases, the J end lost 5 bases, and 13 bases lay between the germline ends. The CDR3 consists of 13 residues. The PCR used 60 Vbeta and 13 Jbeta primers. TCRdb's copy holds only in-frame clones and misses some; the assay was immunoSEQ multiplex PCR. The repertoire holds some 140,000 clones, with roughly 73% as singletons. This TCR was recovered from a male donor in good health and CMV-seronegative. The V and J genes are TRBV6-5 and TRBJ2-5; perhaps TRBD2 as D (5 bases). The specimen sequenced was PBMCs. CDR3: CASSPLGAETQYF. In DNA, the CDR3 is TGTGCCAGCAGCCCTCTGGGAGCGGAGACCCAGTACTTC.